This is a list of T cell receptor beta chains from one sample in a study of cytomegalovirus exposure and HLA in healthy donors. Repertoires were generated with immunoSEQ multiplex PCR, while TCRdb's copy carries only in-frame clones and drops some. The table shows over 150,000 clones, with roughly 87% occurring only once. The specimen was PBMCs. These receptors came from a girl under three years old in good health and CMV-seronegative. Each CDR3 is given with its conserved first and last residue. A D gene is named only where the DNA matches it firmly. Clone size, where shown, is once, few, many, or a class for clones that have expanded.

clone size: .; V gene: TRBV15; J gene: TRBJ2-5; D gene: TRBD2; CDR3 protein: CATSRGLLRGGEETQYF; CDR3 DNA: TGTGCCACCAGCAGAGGCTTACTTCGGGGGGGAGAAGAGACCCAGTACTTC
clone size: .; V gene: TRBV7-9; J gene: TRBJ2-7; D gene: TRBD2; CDR3 protein: CASSPLAAPYEQYF; CDR3 DNA: TGTGCCAGCAGCCCACTAGCGGCCCCTTACGAGCAGTACTTC
clone size: .; V gene: TRBV30; J gene: TRBJ2-4; D gene: .; CDR3 protein: CAWSQAGAKNIQYF; CDR3 DNA: TGTGCCTGGAGTCAGGCCGGAGCCAAAAACATTCAGTACTTC
clone size: .; V gene: TRBV7-9; J gene: TRBJ2-5; D gene: TRBD1; CDR3 protein: CASSLRGQEETQYF; CDR3 DNA: TGTGCCAGCAGCTTACGAGGACAGGAAGAGACCCAGTACTTC
clone size: .; V gene: TRBV5-6; J gene: TRBJ2-7; D gene: .; CDR3 protein: CASSLAGVNEQYF; CDR3 DNA: TGTGCCAGCAGCTTGGCCGGGGTTAACGAGCAGTACTTC
clone size: .; V gene: TRBV11-2; J gene: TRBJ2-3; D gene: .; CDR3 protein: CASSFQRGLVSDTQYF; CDR3 DNA: TGTGCCAGCAGCTTTCAGAGAGGTTTGGTCTCAGATACGCAGTATTTT
clone size: .; V gene: TRBV6-6; J gene: TRBJ1-1; D gene: .; CDR3 protein: CASSYKGAGTEAFF; CDR3 DNA: TGTGCCAGCAGTTATAAGGGAGCAGGCACTGAAGCTTTCTTT
clone size: .; V gene: TRBV4-1; J gene: TRBJ2-3; D gene: TRBD2; CDR3 protein: CASSEGLAGGTADTQYF; CDR3 DNA: TGCGCCAGCAGCGAGGGACTAGCGGGGGGCACCGCAGATACGCAGTATTTT
clone size: .; V gene: TRBV7-2; J gene: TRBJ1-3; D gene: .; CDR3 protein: CASTSGQPSGNTIYF; CDR3 DNA: TGTGCCAGCACCTCCGGACAGCCCTCTGGAAACACCATATATTTT
clone size: .; V gene: TRBV6-5; J gene: TRBJ1-1; D gene: .; CDR3 protein: CASKEQGQANTEAFF; CDR3 DNA: TGTGCCAGCAAGGAACAGGGTCAGGCGAACACTGAAGCTTTCTTT
clone size: .; V gene: TRBV27; J gene: TRBJ2-3; D gene: .; CDR3 protein: CASRSAGALPGDTQYF; CDR3 DNA: TGTGCCAGCAGGAGCGCTGGAGCGCTACCCGGGGATACGCAGTATTTT
clone size: .; V gene: TRBV7-9; J gene: TRBJ1-4; D gene: .; CDR3 protein: CASSLLGGEKLFF; CDR3 DNA: TGTGCCAGCAGCTTATTGGGGGGTGAAAAACTGTTTTTT
clone size: once; V gene: TRBV6-1; J gene: TRBJ1-5; D gene: .; CDR3 protein: CASSERTNSNQPQHF; CDR3 DNA: TGTGCCAGCAGTGAAAGAACTAATAGCAATCAGCCCCAGCATTTT
clone size: .; V gene: TRBV7-2; J gene: TRBJ2-2; D gene: TRBD2; CDR3 protein: CASSVGLVTGELFF; CDR3 DNA: TGTGCCAGCAGCGTGGGACTAGTCACCGGGGAGCTGTTTTTT
clone size: .; V gene: TRBV5-1; J gene: TRBJ1-2; D gene: TRBD1; CDR3 protein: CASSPGVRVQGAYGYTF; CDR3 DNA: TGCGCCAGCAGCCCCGGGGTTAGGGTGCAGGGGGCCTATGGCTACACCTTC
clone size: .; V gene: TRBV7-2; J gene: TRBJ2-7; D gene: TRBD2; CDR3 protein: CASSQRLAGGLDEQYF; CDR3 DNA: TGTGCCAGCAGCCAGAGACTAGCGGGAGGACTTGACGAGCAGTACTTC
clone size: .; V gene: TRBV5-1; J gene: TRBJ2-1; D gene: TRBD1; CDR3 protein: CASNRDSYNEQFF; CDR3 DNA: TGCGCCAGCAACAGGGACAGCTACAATGAGCAGTTCTTC
clone size: .; V gene: TRBV19; J gene: TRBJ2-2; D gene: TRBD1; CDR3 protein: CASSSRRGQSTGELFF; CDR3 DNA: TGTGCCAGTAGTTCGAGACGGGGACAGTCCACCGGGGAGCTGTTTTTT
clone size: few; V gene: TRBV6-1; J gene: TRBJ2-7; D gene: TRBD1; CDR3 protein: CASSEDLGTGSYEQYF; CDR3 DNA: TGTGCCAGCAGTGAAGACCTAGGGACAGGGAGCTACGAGCAGTACTTC
clone size: once; V gene: TRBV11-3; J gene: TRBJ1-3; D gene: .; CDR3 protein: CASTFNRTAGNTIYF; CDR3 DNA: TGTGCCAGCACCTTTAACCGGACAGCTGGAAACACCATATATTTT
clone size: .; V gene: TRBV9; J gene: TRBJ1-1; D gene: TRBD1; CDR3 protein: CASSAGGDHYGEAFF; CDR3 DNA: TGTGCCAGCAGCGCAGGGGGTGACCACTATGGTGAAGCTTTCTTT
clone size: .; V gene: TRBV6-1; J gene: TRBJ2-7; D gene: TRBD1; CDR3 protein: CASGTGRFWEQYF; CDR3 DNA: TGTGCCAGCGGGACAGGGAGGTTTTGGGAGCAGTACTTC
clone size: .; V gene: TRBV5-1; J gene: TRBJ1-2; D gene: TRBD1; CDR3 protein: CASSLGDRGNYGYTF; CDR3 DNA: TGCGCCAGCAGCTTGGGGGACAGGGGGAACTATGGCTACACCTTC
clone size: .; V gene: TRBV6-1; J gene: TRBJ1-2; D gene: TRBD1; CDR3 protein: CASSEAPGTGIGYTF; CDR3 DNA: TGTGCCAGCAGTGAAGCCCCCGGGACAGGGATTGGCTACACCTTC
clone size: .; V gene: TRBV15; J gene: TRBJ1-2; D gene: TRBD1; CDR3 protein: CATWDRANYGYTF; CDR3 DNA: TGTGCCACCTGGGACAGGGCCAACTATGGCTACACCTTC